This TCR beta chain was documented in a study of shared clonotypes between healthy human individuals. Study at large: Participating donors consisted of a couple of women and a few men aged 18 to 49.

Deep-level settings were used for running the assay. Over several immunoSEQ plates, each subset's genomic DNA was distributed in even portions. This table comes from immunoSEQ multiplex PCR, and its TCRdb copy is limited to in-frame clones, with some not included. This sample has some 480,000 clones, with roughly 85% found just once. The V end was cut by 3 bases, the J end by 3 bases, with 21 bases between. From germline, CDR1 is SGHTA and CDR2 FQGNSA. This CDR3 comprises 17 residues. Around 86 million PBMCs went into genomic DNA for unsorted samples. This clone was seen only a few times. The TCR originated in a woman between 40 and 50 years old in good health. Some clones in this sample may be carry-over from other donors' samples. The sequenced sample was PBMCs. The V and J genes are TRBV7-2 and TRBJ2-7; possible D gene TRBD2, 6 bases. The CDR3 DNA reads TGTGCCAGCAGCTTTTTTGGGGGAGGCCGGATGGTCTACGAGCAGTACTTC. This translates into CASSFFGGGRMVYEQYF.